This T cell receptor (beta chain) appears in the sequencing data of a study of T cells after posttransplantation cyclophosphamide. Assay used: immunoSEQ multiplex PCR; TCRdb lists only in-frame clones, some missing. The table shows roughly 49,000 clones, with 70% to 90% occurring only once. Study observations and caveats: Donor-recipient repertoire similarity was low at 1-2 months, rising over year one.

As for this clone: The antigen remains undetermined.

V lost 2 bases, J lost 5 bases, and 7 bases lay in between. This CDR3 is built from 12 residues. Germline-derived CDR1 and CDR2 are MNHEY and SVGAGI. This receptor was taken from a man aged 25-45 years with a blood cancer, CMV-positive, and with a related stem cell donor. Sequencing was carried out using PBMCs. This chain uses TRBV6-5 with TRBJ2-7, with TRBD1 as a possible D gene (5 bases). CDR3 loop: CASSYRGNEQYF. DNA for the CDR3: TGTGCCAGCAGTTACAGGGGTAACGAGCAGTACTTC.